The sequence of this TCR beta chain was determined in a study of blood T cell repertoires in COVID-19. The data were produced by immunoSEQ multiplex PCR, yet TCRdb's version contains in-frame clones alone and is incomplete. The table lists under 250,000 clones, about 86% of them singletons. The CDR3 has 15 amino acids. Per germline, CDR1 MNHEY and CDR2 SVGAGI. Trimming removed 6 bases from V and 2 bases from J, with 14 bases in between. The genes are TRBV6-5 and TRBJ1-3; perhaps TRBD1 as D (5 bases). The clonotype comes from a woman between 25 and 40 years old who had recovered from COVID-19. Material: peripheral blood. CDR3 amino acids: CASRAGTSPGNTIYF. In DNA, the CDR3 is TGTGCCAGCAGGGCCGGGACTTCTCCTGGAAACACCATATATTTT.